This passage covers 12 T cell receptor beta chains from one sample sequenced in a study of blood T cell repertoires in COVID-19. Assay used: immunoSEQ multiplex PCR; TCRdb lists only in-frame clones, some missing. The table has under 55,000 clones, more than 80% seen once; the top ten hold more than 2%. Sequencing was performed on peripheral blood. These TCRs come from a human donor in a cohort sampled during active COVID-19.

This clone has just one count. This specimen includes other DNA sequences encoding the same CDR3. V is TRBV10-1 and J is TRBJ1-6, with D possibly matching TRBD1 (6 bases). Trimming stripped 0 bases from V and 7 bases from J, with 10 bases between. This CDR3 contains 15 residues. Germline lookup yields CDR1 WNHNN and CDR2 SYGVQD (reference sequence). CDR3 DNA: TGCGCCAGCAGTGAGTCAAGGACAGAAAATTCACCCCTCCACTTT. Residues: CASSESRTENSPLHF.

Only one count was recorded for this clone. The V and J genes are TRBV6-5 and TRBJ1-1; 7 nucleotides agree with TRBD1. The V segment lost 4 bases and the J segment 4 bases; nucleotides outside the gene matches: 9. CDR1 is MNHEY, CDR2 SVGAGI, per germline. The CDR3 covers 15 residues. CDR3 sequence reads: CASSSRGRWSTEAFF. The DNA for the CDR3 is TGTGCCAGCAGTTCGAGGGGGCGATGGTCCACTGAAGCTTTCTTT.

The chain joins TRBV5-1 to TRBJ1-4; 10 bases line up with TRBD1. Trimming cost V 2 bases and J 7 bases; bases outside gene matches: 2. The CDR3 covers 14 residues. Germline CDR1 and CDR2: SGHRS and YFSETQ. The CDR3 coding sequence is TGCGCCAGCAGCTTCGGGACAGGGGTTGAAAAACTGTTTTTT. Translating gives CASSFGTGVEKLFF.

V usage is TRBV12-3 or TRBV12-4 and J usage is TRBJ1-1; 8 bases fit TRBD1. This CDR3 comprises 13 residues. V was pared by 5 bases and J by 4 bases, with 3 bases of the junction left unmatched. CDR3 nucleotides: TGTGCCAGCAGTGACAGGGGCCTCACTGAAGCTTTCTTT. It codes for CASSDRGLTEAFF.

The chain couples TRBV12-5 to TRBJ1-4; D might be TRBD1 (6 bases). Trimming took off 4 bases at V and 4 bases at J, with 22 bases between the two ends. Germline CDR1 and CDR2: LGHNT and FRNRAP. CDR3 size: 18 residues. The CDR3 is CASGSNTGLRGGNEKLFF. The CDR3 DNA reads as TGTGCTAGTGGTTCAAACACAGGACTTAGGGGGGGTAATGAAAAACTGTTTTTT. The whole variable domain, filled in from reference TRBV12-5 and TRBJ1-4, reads DARVTQTPRHKVTEMGQEVTMRCQPILGHNTVFWYRQTMMQGLELLAYFRNRAPLDDSGMPKDRFSAEMPDATLATLKIQPSEPRDSAVYFCASGSNTGLRGGNEKLFFGSGTQLSVL.

V usage is TRBV7-3 and J usage is TRBJ2-2, with TRBD2 matching over 8 bases. The length of the CDR3 is 16 residues. CDR1 is SGHTA and CDR2 is FQGTGA in the germline V gene. The V gene end was trimmed by 2 bases and the J gene end by 4 bases; junction bases not matched to a gene: 6. The CDR3 DNA sequence: TGTGCCAGCAGCTTACTCGCGGGAGGTTCCACCGGGGAGCTGTTTTTT. Its protein is CASSLLAGGSTGELFF.

This chain connects TRBV7-6 to TRBJ2-2; TRBD1 is a possible D gene (5 bases). V was shortened by 0 bases and J by 3 bases, with 11 bases between the two germline ends. This CDR3 is 16 amino acids long. CDR1 is SGHVS, CDR2 FNYEAQ, per germline. The CDR3 coding sequence is TGTGCCAGCAGCTTAGCGGGGCAGGAAGACACCGGGGAGCTGTTTTTT. The encoded protein is CASSLAGQEDTGELFF. Combining the CDR3 with reference TRBV7-6 and TRBJ2-2 gives the whole variable domain GAGVSQSPRYKVTKRGQDVALRCDPISGHVSLYWYRQALGQGPEFLTYFNYEAQQDKSGLPNDRFSAERPEGSISTLTIQRTEQRDSAMYRCASSLAGQEDTGELFFGEGSRLTVL.

The genes are TRBV7-2 and TRBJ2-1; 7 bases are a match to TRBD1. The CDR3 contains 16 residues. Germline CDR1 and CDR2: SGHTA and FQGNSA. V lost 5 bases, J lost 0 bases, and 7 bases stayed unmatched. The DNA for the CDR3 is TGTGCCAGCAGCCCCGTAGGGGGCGCCTCCTACAATGAGCAGTTCTTC. Its protein product is CASSPVGGASYNEQFF.

Notes on this clone: The sample carries other DNA sequences with the same CDR3. The chain uses TRBV19 and TRBJ1-5; D unclear. Trimming took off 3 bases at V and 7 bases at J, with 13 bases between the two ends. CDR3 length equals 14 residues. The germline gives CDR1 LNHDA, CDR2 SQIVND (reference sequence). Here the CDR3 reads CASSISPARQPQHF. The CDR3 bases are TGTGCCAGTAGTATTTCCCCTGCGCGGCAGCCCCAGCATTTT.

The V and J genes are TRBV5-6 and TRBJ1-1; D not certain. Trimming shortened V by 5 bases and J by 0 bases, and 8 bases separated the two germline ends. Per the germline V gene, CDR1 is SGHDT and CDR2 is YYEEEE. The CDR3 sequence is 13 residues long. This CDR3 is CASSELLNTEAFF. The DNA for the CDR3 is TGTGCCAGCAGTGAACTCCTGAACACTGAAGCTTTCTTT.

The chain carries TRBV28 and TRBJ2-1, with 10 positions matching TRBD1. This CDR3 is 16 amino acids long. V shed 8 bases and J 7 bases; nucleotides not matched to a gene: 14. Germline V lookup: CDR1 MDHEN, CDR2 SYDVKM. The CDR3 DNA is TGTGCCAGCTGTACACTTCGGGACAGGGGCAGAAATGAGCAGTTCTTC. Protein sequence: CASCTLRDRGRNEQFF.

The chain joins TRBV2 to TRBJ2-7; 7 bases fit TRBD2. Germline V lookup: CDR1 SNHLY, CDR2 FYNNEI. The CDR3 spans 15 residues. Trimming cost V 6 bases and J 3 bases; bases outside gene matches: 11. CDR3 amino acids: CASRRDYPFGYEQYF. The CDR3 DNA follows: TGTGCCAGCAGGAGGGACTACCCGTTTGGCTACGAGCAGTACTTC.